This is a list of T cell receptor beta chains from one sample in a study of spatial heterogeneity in lung cancer. TCRdb reprocessed the 5' RACE reads with MiXCR, giving one entry per CDR3 protein. The table records roughly 70,000 distinct CDR3 sequences, around 9.3% of them present only once. The sequenced sample was PBMCs, obtained at follow-up. The receptors derive from a female donor with early-stage non-small cell lung cancer. Each CDR3 is given with its conserved first and last residue. The order of the fields is V gene, D gene, clone size, J gene, CDR3 protein, CDR3 DNA. The D gene is left open where the match is weak. Rows give clone size only sometimes, using once, few, many, or a class for an expanded clone.

>TRBV15|TRBD2|NA|TRBJ2-7
CATSRLASGSYEQYF
TGTGCCACCAGCAGGCTGGCTAGCGGATCCTACGAGCAGTACTTC
>TRBV28|NA|few|TRBJ1-2
CASSAWGRGGNYGYTF
TGTGCCAGCAGTGCCTGGGGTCGAGGGGGGAACTATGGCTACACCTTC
>TRBV2|NA|many|TRBJ1-5
CASSETYTDQPQHF
TGTGCCAGCAGTGAGACGTATACGGATCAGCCCCAGCATTTT
>TRBV19|NA|few|TRBJ1-5
CASSPGVGQPQHF
TGTGCCAGTAGTCCAGGGGTAGGGCAGCCCCAGCATTTT
>TRBV3-1|NA|NA|TRBJ2-3
CASSQDAITQYF
TGTGCCAGCAGCCAAGATGCCATAACGCAGTATTTT
>TRBV7-9|NA|many|TRBJ2-1
CASRRGEQFF
TGTGCCAGCAGGCGGGGTGAGCAGTTCTTC
>TRBV5-1|TRBD2|NA|TRBJ2-5
CASSFDSGRIETQYF
TGCGCCAGCAGCTTTGATAGCGGGAGGATTGAGACCCAGTACTTC
>TRBV15|NA|few|TRBJ2-2
CATSRDLDGELFF
TGTGCCACCAGCAGAGATCTCGACGGGGAGCTGTTTTTT
>TRBV18|NA|many|TRBJ2-6
CASSPGPGRANVLTF
TGTGCCAGCTCCCCCGGACCGGGAAGGGCCAACGTCCTGACTTTC
>TRBV20-1|NA|few|TRBJ2-5
CSARRDWQETQYF
TGCAGTGCTAGACGAGACTGGCAAGAGACCCAGTACTTC
>TRBV20-1|NA|many|TRBJ1-5
CSARDFPGSQPQHF
TGCAGTGCTAGGGACTTCCCAGGGAGCCAGCCCCAGCATTTT
>TRBV20-1|NA|many|TRBJ2-6
CSAPQGSGANVLTF
TGCAGTGCACCACAGGGTTCTGGGGCCAACGTCCTGACTTTC
>TRBV12-3/TRBV12-4|TRBD2|many|TRBJ2-1
CASSRGGSSYNEQFF
TGTGCCAGCAGTAGGGGCGGGAGCTCCTACAATGAGCAGTTCTTC
>TRBV12-3/TRBV12-4|NA|NA|TRBJ2-5
CASSLGRDQYF
TGTGCCAGCAGTTTAGGAAGGGACCAGTACTTC
>TRBV11-2|TRBD2|many|TRBJ2-1
CASSLFLAGGNYNEQFF
TGTGCCAGCAGCTTATTCCTAGCGGGAGGGAATTACAATGAGCAGTTCTTC
>TRBV13|NA|medium-sized|TRBJ2-2
CASSLVRGWDTGELFF
TGTGCCAGCAGCTTAGTCCGGGGATGGGACACCGGGGAGCTGTTTTTT
>TRBV18|TRBD1|many|TRBJ1-1
CASSPEGDSTEAFF
TGTGCCAGCTCACCAGAAGGGGACAGCACTGAAGCTTTCTTT
>TRBV25-1|NA|many|TRBJ2-7
CATISRSYEQYF
TGTGCCACCATTAGTCGTAGCTACGAGCAGTACTTC
>TRBV27|NA|NA|TRBJ1-3
CASRMSSGNTIYF
TGTGCCAGCAGGATGAGCTCTGGAAACACCATATATTTT
>TRBV7-9|NA|many|TRBJ2-7
CASSPTSSYEQYF
TGTGCCAGCAGCCCCACTAGCAGCTACGAGCAGTACTTC
>TRBV6-5|TRBD2|NA|TRBJ2-5
CASSTHRTTSGRAETQYF
TGTGCCAGCAGCACCCACCGAACCACTAGCGGGAGAGCAGAGACCCAGTACTTC
>TRBV29-1|NA|NA|TRBJ1-2
CSVEPDKFNYGYTF
TGCAGCGTTGAGCCGGACAAATTTAACTATGGCTACACCTTC
>TRBV20-1|NA|many|TRBJ1-5
CSARENQPQHF
TGCAGTGCTAGAGAGAATCAGCCCCAGCATTTT
>TRBV4-1|TRBD1|many|TRBJ1-4
CASTEATGGSTNEKLFF
TGCGCCAGCACCGAGGCAACAGGGGGCTCAACTAATGAAAAACTGTTTTTT
>TRBV4-1|TRBD1|many|TRBJ2-2
CASSQPPWTGGTGELFF
TGCGCCAGCAGCCAGCCACCATGGACAGGGGGCACCGGGGAGCTGTTTTTT
>TRBV3-1|TRBD1|many|TRBJ1-5
CASSQDLAGGVSNQPQHF
TGTGCCAGCAGCCAAGATCTGGCAGGGGGTGTTAGCAATCAGCCCCAGCATTTT
>TRBV14|NA|many|TRBJ1-2
CASSPRSGDGYTF
TGTGCCAGCAGCCCCAGATCGGGAGATGGCTACACCTTC